The source of this T cell receptor beta chain is a study of OX40 agonist ivuxolimab in advanced cancers. Study-wide background: Melanoma, hepatocellular carcinoma, head and neck or renal cell cancer occurred in dose-escalation patients. Points from the study as a whole: CD8+ T cells averaged more expanded clones than CD4+.

The data were produced by immunoSEQ multiplex PCR, yet TCRdb's version contains in-frame clones alone and is incomplete. The sample includes 75,000 to 80,000 clones, about 83% of them seen just once. This clone was seen once. What it recognizes is unknown. Prior autoimmune disease or systemic immunosuppression barred patients. With V trimmed by 3 bases and J by 4 bases, 5 bases remained unmatched. Germline V CDR1 and CDR2: MGHRA, YSYEKL. The CDR3 contains 15 residues. This sample comprised CD4+ or CD8+ T cells sorted from blood, obtained in a trial of the OX40 agonist ivuxolimab. The rearrangement joins TRBV4-1 to TRBJ1-1; TRBD1 matches 10 bases. The origin of this receptor is an adult with an advanced solid tumor such as melanoma, head and neck, liver or kidney cancer. CDR3 residues: CASSQGQGRITEAFF. DNA of the CDR3: TGCGCCAGCAGCCAGGGACAGGGGAGGATCACTGAAGCTTTCTTT.